Listed here are 30 T cell receptor beta chains from one sample, sequenced in a study of blood T cell repertoires in COVID-19. The assay was immunoSEQ multiplex PCR, and TCRdb's table has in-frame clones only and misses some. The sample holds approximately 77,000 clones, 75% to 85% seen once. Sequenced: peripheral blood. These receptors were taken from a woman in her 70s with acute or convalescent COVID-19.

The rearrangement uses TRBV4-1 and TRBJ2-4; 7 nucleotides align to TRBD1. CDR1 and CDR2 from the germline V gene are MGHRA and YSYEKL. V was pared by 6 bases and J by 0 bases, with 11 bases of the junction left unmatched. This CDR3 is built from 17 residues. This CDR3 is CASRPTGESLAKNIQYF. The CDR3 DNA follows: TGCGCCAGCAGACCTACAGGGGAGTCACTAGCCAAAAACATTCAGTACTTC.

The V call is TRBV5-1, the J call TRBJ2-5; possibly TRBD1 for D (5 bases). Germline values: CDR1 SGHRS, CDR2 YFSETQ. Trimming stripped 4 bases from V and 0 bases from J, with 13 bases between. CDR3 length equals 15 residues. CDR3 nucleotides: TGCGCCAGCAGCCAGGGATTTGGGTACCAAGAGACCCAGTACTTC. Encoded protein: CASSQGFGYQETQYF.

This clone was detected only a few times. The chain is built from TRBV6-2 or TRBV6-3 and TRBJ2-7; TRBD2 matches 7 bases. CDR1 is MNHEY, CDR2 SVGEGT, per germline. Trimming at V came to 2 bases and at J to 0 bases, leaving 4 bases not matched to a gene. The CDR3 is 15 residues long. CDR3 region: CASSYGGGRSYEQYF. The DNA for the CDR3 is TGTGCCAGCAGTTACGGCGGGGGTCGCTCCTACGAGCAGTACTTC.

The count of this clone is one. This chain uses TRBV9 with TRBJ2-5; 10 bases are shared with TRBD1. The CDR3 totals 15 residues. Germline assignment: CDR1 SGDLS and CDR2 YYNGEE. Trimming at V came to 3 bases and at J to 5 bases, leaving 7 bases not matched to a gene. Here the CDR3 reads CASSAPGQGSETQYF. CDR3 coding DNA: TGTGCCAGCAGCGCGCCGGGACAGGGGTCCGAGACCCAGTACTTC.

The chain carries TRBV7-9 and TRBJ1-1; 10 nucleotides agree with TRBD1. J lost 3 bases, V lost 6 bases, and 4 bases had no gene match. The germline CDR1 and CDR2 sequences are SEHNR and FQNEAQ (reference sequence). This CDR3 contains 14 residues. The CDR3 loop is CASSRGQGYTEAFF. CDR3 bases: TGTGCCAGCAGTCGGGGACAGGGGTACACTGAAGCTTTCTTT.

The CDR3 here is CASRYETPGQDTEAFF. Here the CDR3 DNA reads TGTGCCAGCAGATACGAAACTCCGGGACAAGACACTGAAGCTTTCTTT. The chain uses TRBV6-2 or TRBV6-3 and TRBJ1-1; tentatively, D is TRBD1 (6 bases). The ends were cut back, 6 bases at V and 3 bases at J, with 20 bases in the middle. This CDR3 has 16 residues. CDR1 is MNHEY and CDR2 is SVGEGT in the germline V gene.

For this clone: The junction does not match germline at one end; this may be a read error. The identical CDR3 is also encoded by other nucleotide sequences in the sample. The V gene is TRBV9, the J gene TRBJ2-2; D is unclear. The CDR3 loop spans 16 amino acids. Germline CDR1 and CDR2: SGDLS and YYNGEE. In DNA, the CDR3 is TGCGCCAGCAGCGTAGTTTCAGCGAGTAACACCGGGGAGCTGTTTTTT. Its protein is CASSVVSASNTGELFF.

The chain uses TRBV7-2 and TRBJ2-2; D call uncertain. The CDR3 is 17 residues long. Looked up from germline, CDR1 is SGHTA and CDR2 is FQGNSA. Between the trimmed V and J ends, which lost 3 bases and 2 bases, there was a span of 16 bases. The CDR3 DNA is TGTGCCAGCAGCTTTCCATCAGACAAACCCAACACCGGGGAGCTGTTTTTT. It codes for CASSFPSDKPNTGELFF.

The CDR3 sequence is CASSLTGAGTGGETQYF. Written as DNA, the CDR3 is TGTGCCAGCAGCTTAACTGGGGCGGGGACTGGGGGAGAGACCCAGTACTTC. The chain has TRBV7-3 and TRBJ2-5; D perhaps matches TRBD2 (6 bases). Germline assignment: CDR1 SGHTA and CDR2 FQGTGA. The V end lost 0 bases, the J end lost 4 bases, and 18 bases lay between the germline ends. This CDR3 contains 17 residues.

This clone was detected only a few times. The chain uses TRBV24-1 and TRBJ2-1; D gene ambiguous. In germline, CDR1 is KGHDR, CDR2 SFDVKD. The CDR3 loop spans 13 amino acids. V lost 2 bases to trimming and J lost 2 bases, with 3 bases between them. CDR3 amino acids: CATSDSAYNEQFF. The CDR3 DNA reads as TGTGCCACCAGTGATTCCGCCTACAATGAGCAGTTCTTC.

The J gene is TRBJ1-5, the V gene TRBV18; TRBD1 aligns across 9 bases. The germline CDR1 and CDR2 sequences are KGHSH and LQKENI. This CDR3 spans 15 amino acids. J gave up 6 bases and V 4 bases, and 7 bases lay outside the gene matches. CDR3 in DNA: TGTGCCAGCTCACAGGGACAGGGCCCCGGTCAGCCCCAGCATTTT. Translated: CASSQGQGPGQPQHF.

CDR3 sequence reads: CASSSGLAQQFF. In nucleotides, the CDR3 is TGTGCCAGCAGCTCCGGACTAGCCCAGCAGTTCTTC. The rearrangement joins TRBV7-3 to TRBJ2-1; TRBD2 agrees at 8 bases. Trimming cost V 4 bases and J 11 bases; bases outside gene matches: 4. Germline values: CDR1 SGHTA, CDR2 FQGTGA. The CDR3 runs 12 residues.

The chain combines TRBV3-1 (or the pseudogene TRBV3-2) with TRBJ1-1, with a weak D call TRBD1 (5 bases). Germline lookup yields CDR1 LGHDT and CDR2 YNNKEL (reference sequence). Trimming pared 5 bases from V and 6 bases from J, leaving 19 bases between. The CDR3 consists of 15 residues. CDR3 loop: CASSTQRQTLPEAFF. CDR3 DNA: TGTGCCAGCAGCACCCAACGACAGACCCTGCCTGAAGCTTTCTTT.

The chain couples TRBV9 to TRBJ2-7; D is possibly TRBD2 (5 bases). Germline CDR1 and CDR2: SGDLS and YYNGEE. Trimming removed 3 bases from V and 5 bases from J, with 15 bases in between. This CDR3 has 14 residues. The DNA of the CDR3 is TGTGCCAGCAGCGCGGGATCTAGTTTCCACGAGCAGTACTTC. Its protein product is CASSAGSSFHEQYF.

The J gene is TRBJ2-7, the V gene TRBV19, with D perhaps matching TRBD1 (5 bases). CDR3 size: 14 residues. V was cut by 3 bases and J by 2 bases, with 11 bases left in between. The V gene's germline CDR1 is LNHDA and CDR2 SQIVND (reference sequence). CDR3 residues: CASSIRGTTYEQYF. The CDR3 nucleotides read TGTGCCAGTAGTATTAGGGGCACAACCTACGAGCAGTACTTC.

V and J are TRBV5-1 and TRBJ2-1; 8 nucleotides match TRBD2. J was trimmed by 3 bases and V by 0 bases; bases with no gene match: 5. This CDR3 has 16 residues. Per the germline V gene, CDR1 is SGHRS and CDR2 is YFSETQ. CDR3 residues: CASSLAPGGIYNEQFF. The CDR3 DNA reads TGCGCCAGCAGCTTGGCCCCGGGGGGGATCTACAATGAGCAGTTCTTC.

This chain links TRBV7-2 with TRBJ1-2; 11 bases match TRBD1. This CDR3 region has 14 residues. CDR1 is SGHTA, CDR2 FQGNSA, per germline. J was trimmed by 8 bases and V by 3 bases; bases with no gene match: 5. The DNA of the CDR3 is TGTGCCAGCAGCTTCGGACAGGGGGCGGGAGGCTACACCTTC. This encodes CASSFGQGAGGYTF. Full variable domain (outside the CDR3, taken from reference TRBV7-2 and TRBJ1-2): GAGVSQSPSNKVTEKGKDVELRCDPISGHTALYWYRQSLGQGLEFLIYFQGNSAPDKSGLPSDRFSAERTGGSVSTLTIQRTQQEDSAVYLCASSFGQGAGGYTFGSGTRLTVV.

The V gene is TRBV29-1, the J gene TRBJ2-7; TRBD1 matches 11 bases. Germline V lookup: CDR1 SQVTM, CDR2 ANQGSEA. The CDR3 has 14 residues. After removal of 6 bases from V and 2 bases from J, the junction contained 6 bases not matched to a gene. CDR3 nucleotides: TGCAGCGTCAGGCGGGACAGGGGGACCTACGAGCAGTACTTC. It is translated as CSVRRDRGTYEQYF.

This chain links TRBV10-3 with TRBJ1-2; D is possibly TRBD1 (6 bases). The CDR3 loop spans 16 amino acids. CDR1 and CDR2 from the germline V gene are ENHRY and SYGVKD. Trimming cost V 0 bases and J 5 bases, with 16 bases left between them. The CDR3: CAISESVRDTMYGYTF. For the CDR3, the DNA is TGTGCCATCAGTGAGTCGGTCCGGGACACTATGTATGGCTACACCTTC.

This clone showed up just once. V usage is TRBV9 and J usage is TRBJ2-3; the match to TRBD1 covers 12 bases. Germline CDR1 and CDR2: SGDLS and YYNGEE. The V segment lost 3 bases and the J segment 6 bases; nucleotides outside the gene matches: 2. This CDR3 is 14 amino acids long. CDR3 protein: CASSGGQGADTQYF. CDR3 nucleotides: TGTGCCAGCAGCGGGGGACAGGGGGCGGATACGCAGTATTTT.

The chain links TRBV15 to TRBJ1-1; D is unclear. The V gene's germline CDR1 is LNHNV and CDR2 YYDKDF (reference sequence). V lost 1 base and J 0 bases, leaving 3 bases between the germline ends. The CDR3 runs to 13 residues. This chain's CDR3 is CATSRGVNTEAFF. The CDR3 DNA sequence: TGTGCCACCAGCAGAGGAGTGAACACTGAAGCTTTCTTT.

V and J are TRBV7-2 and TRBJ1-6, with D perhaps matching TRBD1 (5 bases). This CDR3 contains 18 residues. Germline V lookup: CDR1 SGHTA, CDR2 FQGNSA. Trimming left V 1 base short and J 10 bases short, with 23 bases between. CDR3 coding DNA: TGTGCCAGCAGCTTAGTTGGGGCCCAGGAGAGGCTTCGATCACCCCTCCACTTT. Translating gives CASSLVGAQERLRSPLHF.

This clone was found a few times. This chain uses TRBV29-1 with TRBJ2-2, with TRBD2 matching 13 bases. Germline V CDR1 and CDR2: SQVTM, ANQGSEA. J was trimmed by 6 bases and V by 7 bases; bases with no gene match: 5. This CDR3 has 14 residues. Here the CDR3 DNA reads TGCAGCGGAACTAGCGGGGGGGCCGCCGGGGAGCTGTTTTTT. Translating it yields CSGTSGGAAGELFF.

The chain is built from TRBV5-6 and TRBJ1-1; no firm D call. The CDR3 spans 14 residues. V lost 0 bases and J 1 base, leaving 7 bases between the germline ends. Germline V CDR1 and CDR2: SGHDT, YYEEEE. The CDR3 nucleotides read TGTGCCAGCAGCTTGGCCAACGGGAACACTGAAGCTTTCTTT. It translates to CASSLANGNTEAFF.

The rearrangement uses TRBV5-8 and TRBJ1-4, with D possibly TRBD1 on 5 matching bases. This CDR3 comprises 14 residues. Trimming left V 2 bases short and J 4 bases short, with 9 bases between. CDR1 and CDR2 from the germline V gene are SGHTS and YDEGEE. This CDR3 reads CASSFPRVNEKLFF. Here the CDR3 DNA reads TGTGCCAGCAGCTTTCCCAGGGTTAATGAAAAACTGTTTTTT. The full variable domain, completed using reference TRBV5-8 and TRBJ1-4, is EAGVTQSPTHLIKTRGQQATLRCSPISGHTSVYWYQQALGLGLQFLLWYDEGEERNRGNFPPRFSGRQFPNYSSELNVNALELEDSALYLCASSFPRVNEKLFFGSGTQLSVL.

This chain joins TRBV7-2 and TRBJ2-7, with TRBD2 as a possible D gene (5 bases). CDR1 is SGHTA and CDR2 is FQGNSA in the germline V gene. CDR3 length: 14 residues. Trimming took off 5 bases at V and 6 bases at J, with 17 bases between the two ends. The CDR3, as DNA: TGTGCCAGCAGCCCGGGGATAGGGCACGGCGAGCAGTACTTC. The encoded protein is CASSPGIGHGEQYF.

This clone occurred a few times. The J gene is TRBJ1-2, the V gene TRBV10-3, with 12 bases lining up with TRBD1. CDR1 is ENHRY and CDR2 is SYGVKD in the germline V gene. The CDR3 is 14 amino acids. J gave up 8 bases and V 6 bases, and 7 bases lay outside the gene matches. For the CDR3, the DNA is TGTGCCATCAGGATGGGACAGGGGGCGCAGGGCTACACCTTC. This gives the protein CAIRMGQGAQGYTF.

The chain is built from TRBV15 and TRBJ2-7, with D possibly TRBD1 on 6 matching bases. V was shortened by 2 bases and J by 3 bases, with 14 bases between the two germline ends. Germline assignment: CDR1 LNHNV and CDR2 YYDKDF (reference sequence). The CDR3 covers 15 residues. The CDR3 bases are TGTGCCACCAGCAGAAACCGAGGACAGCACTACGAGCAGTACTTC. As protein: CATSRNRGQHYEQYF.

The chain combines TRBV7-2 with TRBJ2-3; D gene unclear. Between the trimmed V and J ends, which lost 1 base and 1 base, there was a span of 9 bases. Germline CDR1 is SGHTA and CDR2 is FQGNSA. CDR3 length: 15 residues. The CDR3: CASSLVAEGTDTQYF. CDR3 bases: TGTGCCAGCAGCTTAGTAGCCGAGGGCACAGATACGCAGTATTTT.

V usage is TRBV7-6 and J usage is TRBJ2-7, with TRBD2 identical over 12 bases. The V gene's germline CDR1 is SGHVS and CDR2 FNYEAQ. This CDR3 has 16 residues. J gave up 7 bases and V 6 bases, and 13 bases lay outside the gene matches. CDR3 loop: CASSPTSGGADREQYF. CDR3 in DNA: TGTGCCAGCAGTCCGACTAGCGGGGGAGCTGATAGGGAGCAGTACTTC.